A selection of T cell receptor beta chains follows, all from one sample in a study of blood T cell repertoires in COVID-19. Using immunoSEQ multiplex PCR, the repertoire was profiled, and TCRdb retains in-frame clones only, with some absent. The sample lists 68,000 or so clones, 70% to 90% occurring once. Sequencing was carried out using peripheral blood. These receptors all stem from a man aged 45-65 years with acute or convalescent COVID-19. The CDR3 runs from the conserved cysteine through the conserved F or W. D genes are given only for firm matches.

J gene: TRBJ1-5; D gene: TRBD1; V gene: TRBV2; CDR3 protein: CASSERQGPAGQPQHF
J gene: TRBJ2-1; D gene: -; V gene: TRBV11-2; CDR3 protein: CASSPLSSYNEQFF
J gene: TRBJ2-7; D gene: TRBD1; V gene: TRBV11-1; CDR3 protein: CASRTGISYEQYF
J gene: TRBJ2-3; D gene: TRBD2; V gene: TRBV3-1/TRBV3-2; CDR3 protein: CASSPGLAGTDTQYF
J gene: TRBJ1-3; D gene: TRBD1; V gene: TRBV4-1; CDR3 protein: CASSQDRGQGVSGNTIYF
J gene: TRBJ1-2; D gene: -; V gene: TRBV28; CDR3 protein: CASSLGSNGANYGYTF
J gene: TRBJ1-6; D gene: -; V gene: TRBV27; CDR3 protein: CASSSGSGSPLHF
J gene: TRBJ2-7; D gene: -; V gene: TRBV4-2; CDR3 protein: CASSQAAGETYEQYF
J gene: TRBJ2-7; D gene: -; V gene: TRBV19; CDR3 protein: CASSIVRSSYEQYF
J gene: TRBJ1-3; D gene: TRBD1; V gene: TRBV13; CDR3 protein: CASSSDRAGNTIYF
J gene: TRBJ1-1; D gene: -; V gene: TRBV19; CDR3 protein: CASSHRGDPNTEAFF
J gene: TRBJ1-2; D gene: TRBD1; V gene: TRBV2; CDR3 protein: CASRGLDRVYGYTF
J gene: TRBJ1-6; D gene: -; V gene: TRBV30; CDR3 protein: CAWSPGRASPLHF
J gene: TRBJ2-3; D gene: TRBD1; V gene: TRBV27; CDR3 protein: CASRASVNRAGQGIGDTQYF
J gene: TRBJ2-3; D gene: -; V gene: TRBV5-1; CDR3 protein: CASNPQSGDTQYF
J gene: TRBJ1-2; D gene: -; V gene: TRBV12-3/TRBV12-4; CDR3 protein: CASSSGQIRGYTF
J gene: TRBJ1-2; D gene: -; V gene: TRBV10-3; CDR3 protein: CAISESSGQPIRGYTF
J gene: TRBJ1-6; D gene: -; V gene: TRBV7-2; CDR3 protein: CASSLYAGRKNSPLHF
J gene: TRBJ2-5; D gene: TRBD2; V gene: TRBV5-1; CDR3 protein: CASSLRTSGEGTQYF
J gene: TRBJ1-2; D gene: TRBD1; V gene: TRBV19; CDR3 protein: CASSWQGAGNGYTF
J gene: TRBJ1-3; D gene: -; V gene: TRBV6-2/TRBV6-3; CDR3 protein: CASSRTAEMMTPIYF
J gene: TRBJ1-2; D gene: -; V gene: TRBV30; CDR3 protein: CAWSLGGTTNYGYTF
J gene: TRBJ1-2; D gene: -; V gene: TRBV19; CDR3 protein: CASTPRAGALNGYTF
J gene: TRBJ1-4; D gene: TRBD1; V gene: TRBV29-1; CDR3 protein: CSVAGQTKLFF
J gene: TRBJ1-5; D gene: TRBD1; V gene: TRBV19; CDR3 protein: CASSLLQGNQPQHF
J gene: TRBJ1-2; D gene: TRBD1; V gene: TRBV6-5; CDR3 protein: CASSRRTGGYTF
J gene: TRBJ1-1; D gene: TRBD1; V gene: TRBV29-1; CDR3 protein: CSVEGTGRNSFF